This T cell receptor (beta chain) was sequenced during a study of OX40 agonist ivuxolimab in advanced cancers. Turning to the study itself: Patients were treated with ivuxolimab, an agonistic anti-OX40 (CD134) antibody. Three partial responders included one hepatocellular carcinoma patient and two cutaneous melanoma patients.

Repertoires were generated with immunoSEQ multiplex PCR, while TCRdb's copy carries only in-frame clones and drops some. The sample contains around 23,000 clones, approximately 81% of which appear only once. In regard to this clone: Its antigen is unidentified.

The germline CDR1 and CDR2 sequences are SNHLY and FYNNEI. The V segment lost 9 bases and the J segment 3 bases; nucleotides outside the gene matches: 4. The CDR3 spans 13 residues. Broader study findings: Low normalized clonal expansion also occurred in some nonresponding patients. In the 0.1-3.0 mg/kg groups, partial responders showed among the lowest expansion.

V gene TRBV2 combines with J gene TRBJ1-4; TRBD1 matches at 7 bases. The TCR comes from an adult with an advanced solid tumor such as melanoma, head and neck, liver or kidney cancer. This specimen was CD4+ or CD8+ T cells sorted from blood, taken in a trial of the OX40 agonist ivuxolimab. CDR3 nucleotide sequence: TGTGCCAGGAGACAGGGTTCTAATGAAAAACTGTTTTTT. This gives the protein CARRQGSNEKLFF.